A single sample gave rise to the 9 T cell receptor beta chains below, sequenced in a study of OX40 agonist ivuxolimab in advanced cancers. Profiling relied on immunoSEQ multiplex PCR, and the TCRdb table lists in-frame clones only, not all of them. The table has approximately 63,000 clones, approximately 79% seen once. The source was CD4+ or CD8+ T cells sorted from blood, collected in a trial of the OX40 agonist ivuxolimab. The receptors shown here come from an adult with an advanced solid tumor such as melanoma, head and neck, liver or kidney cancer.

V usage is TRBV14 and J usage is TRBJ1-2; TRBD1 matches 7 bases. Germline-derived CDR1 and CDR2 are SGHDN and FVKESK. The length of the CDR3 is 12 residues. J lost 10 bases, V lost 6 bases, and 8 bases had no gene match. The CDR3 spells CASSFDREAYTF. In DNA form, the CDR3 reads TGTGCCAGCAGTTTCGACAGGGAGGCCTACACCTTC.

J is TRBJ2-7 and V is TRBV5-1, with TRBD1 matching 9 bases. The CDR3 runs 13 residues. The junction had 4 bases not matched to a gene; V was cut back by 3 bases and J by 6 bases. Germline CDR1 reads SGHRS; CDR2 reads YFSETQ. CDR3 nucleotide sequence: TGCGCCAGCAGCTGGACAGGGGACGGCGAGCAGTACTTC. Its protein is CASSWTGDGEQYF.

This clone was recorded only once. The gene calls are TRBV10-3 and TRBJ2-3; D possibly corresponds to TRBD2 (6 bases). Trimming took 8 bases from V and 2 from J, leaving 14 bases between them. CDR1 and CDR2 from the germline V gene are ENHRY and SYGVKD. The CDR3 totals 14 residues. CDR3 in amino acids: CAILGGISTDTQYF. The CDR3 DNA reads as TGTGCCATCCTTGGGGGGATATCCACAGATACGCAGTATTTT.

This chain connects TRBV4-3 to TRBJ2-7; TRBD1 matches 8 bases. This CDR3 contains 15 residues. The V and J ends lost 2 bases and 4 bases, in that order; junction bases with no gene match: 7. CDR1 is LGHNA and CDR2 is YSLEER in the germline V gene. The chain's CDR3 is CASSQLDRGVYEQYF. For the CDR3, the DNA is TGCGCCAGCAGCCAACTAGACAGGGGAGTTTACGAGCAGTACTTC.

This sequence joins TRBV6-6 and TRBJ1-6, with 9 bases lining up with TRBD1. Trimming took 5 bases from V and 10 from J; bases not matched to a gene: 6. The CDR3 length is 14 residues. The germline V gene has CDR1 MNHNY and CDR2 SVGAGI (reference sequence). The CDR3 loop reads CASSVQGAGSPLHF. The CDR3 DNA reads as TGTGCCAGCAGTGTACAGGGGGCTGGGTCACCCCTCCACTTT.

This rearrangement joins TRBV10-3 to TRBJ2-3, with 9 bases identical to TRBD2. CDR1 ENHRY and CDR2 SYGVKD come from the germline V gene. This CDR3 region has 14 residues. V dropped 11 bases and J dropped 2; count of bases not matched to a gene: 8. CDR3 region: CAARERGATDTQYF. For the CDR3, the DNA is TGTGCCGCGCGCGAGCGGGGGGCCACAGATACGCAGTATTTT.

The gene calls are TRBV13 and TRBJ2-3; 11 bases line up with TRBD2. This CDR3 is built from 16 residues. V gave up 5 bases and J gave up 5 bases; unmatched junction bases: 9. The V gene's germline CDR1 is PRHDT and CDR2 FYEKMQ (reference sequence). Written as DNA, the CDR3 is TGTGCCAGCAGCCGGGGTAGCGGGGGGGCCGTAGATACGCAGTATTTT. Residues: CASSRGSGGAVDTQYF. Complete variable domain (other parts from reference TRBV13 and TRBJ2-3): AAGVIQSPRHLIKEKRETATLKCYPIPRHDTVYWYQQGPGQDPQFLISFYEKMQSDKGSIPDRFSAQQFSDYHSELNMSSLELGDSALYFCASSRGSGGAVDTQYFGPGTRLTVL.

The rearrangement links TRBV18 to TRBJ2-5; 10 bases fit TRBD2. The CDR3 spans 16 residues. CDR1 is KGHSH, CDR2 LQKENI, per germline. V lost 5 bases, J lost 2 bases, and 8 bases stayed unmatched. CDR3 sequence: CASSSVLAGVQETQYF. In nucleotides, the CDR3 is TGTGCCAGCTCATCAGTCCTAGCGGGGGTGCAAGAGACCCAGTACTTC. The variable domain in full, completed from reference TRBV18 and TRBJ2-5, reads NAGVMQNPRHLVRRRGQEARLRCSPMKGHSHVYWYRQLPEEGLKFMVYLQKENIIDESGMPKERFSAEFPKEGPSILRIQQVVRGDSAAYFCASSSVLAGVQETQYFGPGTRLLVL.

The V gene is TRBV5-6, the J gene TRBJ2-4; D is possibly TRBD1 or TRBD2 (5 bases each). The V gene's germline CDR1 is SGHDT and CDR2 YYEEEE. CDR3 length equals 15 residues. V shed 0 bases and J shed 5 bases, with 12 bases lying between them. CDR3 nucleotide sequence: TGTGCCAGCAGCTTGGGGGGGATATCGGAAAACATTCAGTACTTC. Translating it yields CASSLGGISENIQYF.